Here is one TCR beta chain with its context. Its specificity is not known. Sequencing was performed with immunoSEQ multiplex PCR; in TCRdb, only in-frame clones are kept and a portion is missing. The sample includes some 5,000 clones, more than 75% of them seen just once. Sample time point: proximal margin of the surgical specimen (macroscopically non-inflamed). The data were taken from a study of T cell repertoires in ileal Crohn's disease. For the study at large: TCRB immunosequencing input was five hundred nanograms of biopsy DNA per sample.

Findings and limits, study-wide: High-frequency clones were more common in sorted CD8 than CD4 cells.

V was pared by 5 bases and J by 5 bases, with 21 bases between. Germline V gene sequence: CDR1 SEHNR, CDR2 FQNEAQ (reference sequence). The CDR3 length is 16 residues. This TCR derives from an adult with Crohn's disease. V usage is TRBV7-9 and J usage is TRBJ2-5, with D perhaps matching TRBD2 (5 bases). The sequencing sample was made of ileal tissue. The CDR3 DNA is TGTGCCAGCAGCCTCCCCCTGACCGGCGGGTGGGAGACCCAGTACTTC. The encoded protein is CASSLPLTGGWETQYF.